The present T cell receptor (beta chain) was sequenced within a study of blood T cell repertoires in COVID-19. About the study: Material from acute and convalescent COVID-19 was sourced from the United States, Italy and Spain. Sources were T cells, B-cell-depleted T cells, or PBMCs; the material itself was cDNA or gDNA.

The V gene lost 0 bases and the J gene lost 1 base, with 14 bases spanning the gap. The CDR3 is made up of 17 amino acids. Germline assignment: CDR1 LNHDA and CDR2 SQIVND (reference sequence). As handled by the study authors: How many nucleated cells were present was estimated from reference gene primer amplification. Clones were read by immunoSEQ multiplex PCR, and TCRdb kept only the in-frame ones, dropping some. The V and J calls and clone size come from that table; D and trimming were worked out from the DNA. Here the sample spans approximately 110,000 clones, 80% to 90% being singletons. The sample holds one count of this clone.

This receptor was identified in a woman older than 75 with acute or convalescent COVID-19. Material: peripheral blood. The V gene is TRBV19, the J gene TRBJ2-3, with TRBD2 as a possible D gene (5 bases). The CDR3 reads CASSIDLRTSGTDTQYF. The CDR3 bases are TGTGCCAGTAGTATAGACCTGAGGACTTCAGGCACAGATACGCAGTATTTT.